This T cell receptor (beta chain) emerged from a study of PD-L1 blockade in urothelial cancer. Whole-study context: Median T cell yield from blood was about 150,000. The study, taken as a whole, reports: Stronger expansion of tumor-associated clones in blood at 3 weeks distinguished durable-benefit patients. A below-median TCR clonality in blood before treatment predicted better survival.

Method: immunoSEQ multiplex PCR; TCRdb's copy keeps in-frame clones and lacks some. Of some 71,000 clones listed, roughly 80% are singletons. J lost 7 bases, V lost 5 bases, and 18 bases had no gene match. This CDR3 contains 18 residues. CDR1 SGHNT and CDR2 YENEEA come from the germline V gene. In regard to this clone: Antigen specificity is unknown.

The time point denotes: pretreatment peripheral blood. Anywhere from 1 to 8 samples came from each patient, spanning pretreatment and on-treatment. The gene calls are TRBV11-3 and TRBJ2-1; 9 nucleotides agree with TRBD2. This clonotype was sampled from a man aged 35-49 years with urothelial cancer. The starting material was PBMCs, obtained around atezolizumab (anti-PD-L1) treatment. CDR3 coding DNA: TGTGCCAGCAGCAACGGACTAGCGAGAGGACCCCTAGGAAATGAGCAGTTCTTC. Its protein is CASSNGLARGPLGNEQFF.